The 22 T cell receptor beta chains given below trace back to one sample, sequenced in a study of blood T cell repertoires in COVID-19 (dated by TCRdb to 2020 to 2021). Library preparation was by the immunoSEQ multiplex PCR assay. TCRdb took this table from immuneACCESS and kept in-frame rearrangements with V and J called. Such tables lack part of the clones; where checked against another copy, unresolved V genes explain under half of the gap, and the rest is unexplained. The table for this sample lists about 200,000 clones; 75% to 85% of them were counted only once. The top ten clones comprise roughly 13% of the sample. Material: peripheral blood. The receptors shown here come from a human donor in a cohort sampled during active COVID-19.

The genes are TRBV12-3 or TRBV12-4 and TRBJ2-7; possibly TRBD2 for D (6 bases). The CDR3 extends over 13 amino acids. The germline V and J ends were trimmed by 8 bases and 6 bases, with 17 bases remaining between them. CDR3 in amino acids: CASGGTYPPEQYF. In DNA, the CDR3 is TGTGCCAGCGGTGGGACTTACCCCCCCGAGCAGTACTTC.

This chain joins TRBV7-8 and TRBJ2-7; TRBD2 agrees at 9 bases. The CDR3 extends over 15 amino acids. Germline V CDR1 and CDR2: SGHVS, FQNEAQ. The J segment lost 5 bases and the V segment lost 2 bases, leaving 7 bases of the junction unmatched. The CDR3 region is CASSLSVAGADEQYF. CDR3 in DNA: TGTGCCAGCAGCTTATCGGTAGCGGGAGCCGACGAGCAGTACTTC.

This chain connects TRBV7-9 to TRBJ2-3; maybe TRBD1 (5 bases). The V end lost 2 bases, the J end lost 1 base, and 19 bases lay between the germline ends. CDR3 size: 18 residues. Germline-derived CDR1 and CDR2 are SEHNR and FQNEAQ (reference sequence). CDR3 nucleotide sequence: TGTGCCAGCAGCTTAAGGGGCGTGGGCACCAGGGGCACAGATACGCAGTATTTT. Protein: CASSLRGVGTRGTDTQYF.

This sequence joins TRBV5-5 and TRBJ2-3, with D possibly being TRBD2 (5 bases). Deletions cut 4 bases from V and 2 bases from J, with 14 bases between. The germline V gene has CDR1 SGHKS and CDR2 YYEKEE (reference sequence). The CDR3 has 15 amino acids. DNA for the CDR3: TGTGCCAGCAGCCCTAGCTGGCCCTACACAGATACGCAGTATTTT. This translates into CASSPSWPYTDTQYF.

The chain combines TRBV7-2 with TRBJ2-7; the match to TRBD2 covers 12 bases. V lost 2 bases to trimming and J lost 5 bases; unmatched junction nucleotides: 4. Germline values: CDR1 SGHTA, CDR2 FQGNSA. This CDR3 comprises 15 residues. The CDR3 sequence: CASSLLAGGPDEQYF. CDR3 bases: TGTGCCAGCAGCTTACTAGCGGGAGGGCCTGACGAGCAGTACTTC.

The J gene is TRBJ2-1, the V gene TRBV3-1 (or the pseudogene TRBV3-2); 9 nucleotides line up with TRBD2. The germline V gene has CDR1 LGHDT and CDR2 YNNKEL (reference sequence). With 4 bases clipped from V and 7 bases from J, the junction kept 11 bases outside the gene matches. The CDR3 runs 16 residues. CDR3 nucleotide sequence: TGTGCCAGCAGCCCCCGCCAAGCGGGAGGAAGAAATGAGCAGTTCTTC. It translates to CASSPRQAGGRNEQFF.

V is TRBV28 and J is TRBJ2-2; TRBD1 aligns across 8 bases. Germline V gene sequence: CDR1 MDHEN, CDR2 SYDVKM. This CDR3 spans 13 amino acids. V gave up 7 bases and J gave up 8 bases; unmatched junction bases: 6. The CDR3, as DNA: TGTGCCAGCAAGACAGGGGCTATTGGGGAGCTGTTTTTT. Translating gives CASKTGAIGELFF.

DNA for the CDR3: TGTGCCAGCAGTTCCCGACAGTACCAAGAGACCCAGTACTTC. This translates into CASSSRQYQETQYF. The V call is TRBV27, the J call TRBJ2-5; D is perhaps TRBD1 (5 bases). The CDR3 totals 14 residues. Per germline, CDR1 MNHEY and CDR2 SMNVEV (reference sequence). V lost 4 bases and J lost 0, with 9 bases in between.

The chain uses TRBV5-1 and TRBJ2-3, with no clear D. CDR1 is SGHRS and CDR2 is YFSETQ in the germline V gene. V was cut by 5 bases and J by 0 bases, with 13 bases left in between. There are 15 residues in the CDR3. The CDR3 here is CASRATTSSTDTQYF. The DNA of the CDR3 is TGCGCCAGCAGAGCCACTACTTCTAGCACAGATACGCAGTATTTT. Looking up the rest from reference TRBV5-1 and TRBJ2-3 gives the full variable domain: KAGVTQTPRYLIKTRGQQVTLSCSPISGHRSVSWYQQTPGQGLQFLFEYFSETQRNKGNFPGRFSGRQFSNSRSEMNVSTLELGDSALYLCASRATTSSTDTQYFGPGTRLTVL.

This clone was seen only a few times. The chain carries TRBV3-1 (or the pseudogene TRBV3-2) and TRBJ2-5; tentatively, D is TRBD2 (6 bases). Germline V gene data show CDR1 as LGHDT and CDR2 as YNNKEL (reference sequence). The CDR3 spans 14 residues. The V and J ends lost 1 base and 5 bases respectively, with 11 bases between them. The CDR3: CASSQAKAGETQYF. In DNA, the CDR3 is TGTGCCAGCAGCCAAGCAAAGGCGGGGGAGACCCAGTACTTC.

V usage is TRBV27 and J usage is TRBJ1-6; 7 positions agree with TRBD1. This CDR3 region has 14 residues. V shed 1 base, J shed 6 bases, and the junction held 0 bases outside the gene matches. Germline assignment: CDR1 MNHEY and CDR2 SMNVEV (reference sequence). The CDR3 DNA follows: TGTGCCAGCAGTTTATACAGGGGTAATTCACCCCTCCACTTT. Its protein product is CASSLYRGNSPLHF.

Here the CDR3 reads CASKRQGISYEQYF. CDR3 sequence (DNA): TGTGCCAGCAAAAGACAGGGCATCTCCTACGAGCAGTACTTC. The chain couples TRBV28 to TRBJ2-7; TRBD1 aligns across 7 bases. Germline V gene data show CDR1 as MDHEN and CDR2 as SYDVKM. Unmatched junction bases numbered 6, after V lost 7 bases and J lost 0 bases. This CDR3 has 14 residues.

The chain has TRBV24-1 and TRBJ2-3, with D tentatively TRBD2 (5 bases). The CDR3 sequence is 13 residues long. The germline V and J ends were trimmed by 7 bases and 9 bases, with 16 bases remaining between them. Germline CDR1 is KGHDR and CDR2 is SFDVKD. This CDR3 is CATREATEGTQYF. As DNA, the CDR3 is TGTGCCACCAGGGAGGCTACAGAGGGAACGCAGTATTTT.

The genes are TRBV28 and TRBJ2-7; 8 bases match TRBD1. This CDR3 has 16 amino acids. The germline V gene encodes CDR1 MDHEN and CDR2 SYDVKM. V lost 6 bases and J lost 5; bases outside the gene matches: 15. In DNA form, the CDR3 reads TGTGCCAGCAGGCCCAAAGATGGACAGGGTCGCAACGAGCAGTACTTC. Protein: CASRPKDGQGRNEQYF. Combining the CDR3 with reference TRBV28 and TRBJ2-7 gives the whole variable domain DVKVTQSSRYLVKRTGEKVFLECVQDMDHENMFWYRQDPGLGLRLIYFSYDVKMKEKGDIPEGYSVSREKKERFSLILESASTNQTSMYLCASRPKDGQGRNEQYFGPGTRLTVT.

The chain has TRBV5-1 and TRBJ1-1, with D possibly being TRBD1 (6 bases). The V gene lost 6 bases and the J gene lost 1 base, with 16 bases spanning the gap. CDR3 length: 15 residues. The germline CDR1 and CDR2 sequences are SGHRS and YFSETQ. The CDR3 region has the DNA TGCGCCAGCAAAAGACAGGAGGCGGGGAACACTGAAGCTTTCTTT. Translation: CASKRQEAGNTEAFF.

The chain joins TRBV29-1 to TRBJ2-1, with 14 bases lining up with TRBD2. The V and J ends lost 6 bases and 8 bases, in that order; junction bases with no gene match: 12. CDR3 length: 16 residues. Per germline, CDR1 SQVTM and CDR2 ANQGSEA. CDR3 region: CSVRTTRLAGGDEQFF. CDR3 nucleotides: TGCAGCGTCCGAACGACGAGACTAGCGGGAGGGGATGAGCAGTTCTTC.

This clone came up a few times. Written as DNA, the CDR3 is TGTGCCAGCCAGAGGGAGGGCACTGAAGCTTTCTTT. As protein: CASQREGTEAFF. The chain recombines TRBV19 with TRBJ1-1, with unresolved D. This CDR3 is 12 amino acids long. The germline V gene has CDR1 LNHDA and CDR2 SQIVND (reference sequence). V gave up 9 bases and J gave up 4 bases, with 12 bases separating them. Full variable domain (rest looked up from reference TRBV19 and TRBJ1-1): DGGITQSPKYLFRKEGQNVTLSCEQNLNHDAMYWYRQDPGQGLRLIYYSQIVNDFQKGDIAEGYSVSREKKESFPLTVTSAQKNPTAFYLCASQREGTEAFFGQGTRLTVV.

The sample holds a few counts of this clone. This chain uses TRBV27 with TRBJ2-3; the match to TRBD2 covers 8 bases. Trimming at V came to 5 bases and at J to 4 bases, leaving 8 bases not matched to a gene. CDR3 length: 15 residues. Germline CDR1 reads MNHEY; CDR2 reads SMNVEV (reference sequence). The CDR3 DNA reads TGTGCCAGCAGTCCGTCTAGCGGGTCTCCAGATACGCAGTATTTT. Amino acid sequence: CASSPSSGSPDTQYF.

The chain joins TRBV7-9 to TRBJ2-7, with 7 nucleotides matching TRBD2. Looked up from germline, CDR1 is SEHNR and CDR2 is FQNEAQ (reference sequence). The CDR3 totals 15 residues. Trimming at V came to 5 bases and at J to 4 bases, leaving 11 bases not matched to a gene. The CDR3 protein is CASSPTGTNRYEQYF. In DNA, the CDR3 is TGTGCCAGCAGCCCTACCGGGACTAATCGTTACGAGCAGTACTTC.

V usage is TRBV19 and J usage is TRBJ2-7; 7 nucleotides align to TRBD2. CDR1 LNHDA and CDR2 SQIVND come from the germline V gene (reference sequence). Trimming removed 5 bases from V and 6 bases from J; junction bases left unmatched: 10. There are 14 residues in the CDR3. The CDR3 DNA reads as TGTGCCAGTAGTGCGGGGGACCCGCGCATCGAGCAGTACTTC. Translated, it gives CASSAGDPRIEQYF.

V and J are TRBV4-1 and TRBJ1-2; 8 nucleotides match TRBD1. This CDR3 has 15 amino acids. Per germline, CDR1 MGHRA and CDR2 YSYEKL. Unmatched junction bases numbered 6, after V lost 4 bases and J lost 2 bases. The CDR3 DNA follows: TGCGCCAGCAGCCCCCAGGGGGCAGCAAACTATGGCTACACCTTC. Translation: CASSPQGAANYGYTF.

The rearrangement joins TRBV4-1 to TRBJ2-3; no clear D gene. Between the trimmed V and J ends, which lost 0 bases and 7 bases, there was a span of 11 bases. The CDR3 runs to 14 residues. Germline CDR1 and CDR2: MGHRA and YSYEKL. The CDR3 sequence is CASSQDRVPNTQYF. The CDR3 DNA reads TGCGCCAGCAGCCAAGATAGAGTACCAAATACGCAGTATTTT.